Listed below are T cell receptor beta chains from one sample, sequenced in a study of cytomegalovirus exposure and HLA in healthy donors. Assay used: immunoSEQ multiplex PCR; TCRdb lists only in-frame clones, some missing. The sample comprises under 70,000 clones, 70% of which are singletons, and 15% to 20% rests with the top ten. Source material: PBMCs. These receptors were obtained from a woman aged 60 to 75 in good health and CMV-seropositive. Each CDR3 is given with its conserved first and last residue. D genes are given only for firm matches. Clone sizes are given selectively: once, few, many, or a class where the clone is expanded.

size: NA; V: TRBV7-2; J: TRBJ2-7; D: TRBD2; CDR3: CASSSTRGGAINEQYF; DNA: TGTGCCAGCAGCTCCACAAGGGGAGGGGCTATCAACGAGCAGTACTTC
size: few; V: TRBV4-1; J: TRBJ1-5; D: TRBD1; CDR3: CASSQVFSRGTNQPQHF; DNA: TGCGCCAGCAGCCAAGTTTTCTCCAGGGGGACCAATCAGCCCCAGCATTTT
size: NA; V: TRBV5-6; J: TRBJ1-2; D: NA; CDR3: CASSLGGDRGYTF; DNA: TGTGCCAGCAGCTTGGGCGGGGATCGTGGCTACACCTTC
size: NA; V: TRBV5-1; J: TRBJ2-1; D: TRBD1; CDR3: CASSLAEGTGANNEQFF; DNA: TGCGCCAGCAGCTTGGCGGAGGGGACAGGGGCGAACAATGAGCAGTTCTTC
size: few; V: TRBV25-1; J: TRBJ1-6; D: NA; CDR3: CASRDTGTLHF; DNA: TGTGCCAGCAGGGACACGGGTACCCTCCACTTT
size: NA; V: TRBV10-3; J: TRBJ1-4; D: NA; CDR3: CAISESWTDTNEKLFF; DNA: TGTGCCATCAGTGAGTCCTGGACAGACACTAATGAAAAACTGTTTTTT
size: NA; V: TRBV6-5; J: TRBJ2-2; D: TRBD1; CDR3: CASSYSIGGAGELFF; DNA: TGTGCCAGCAGTTACTCGATAGGGGGCGCCGGGGAGCTGTTTTTT
size: NA; V: TRBV4-3; J: TRBJ2-7; D: TRBD1; CDR3: CASSQEVGTGVIYEQYF; DNA: TGCGCCAGCAGCCAAGAAGTGGGAACAGGGGTGATCTACGAGCAGTACTTC
size: NA; V: TRBV5-1; J: TRBJ2-2; D: NA; CDR3: CASSLGTASNTGELFF; DNA: TGCGCCAGCAGCTTGGGAACAGCTTCGAACACCGGGGAGCTGTTTTTT
size: NA; V: TRBV15; J: TRBJ1-5; D: NA; CDR3: CATSRDQGLRQPQHF; DNA: TGTGCCACCAGCAGAGATCAGGGTTTGCGGCAGCCCCAGCATTTT
size: NA; V: TRBV19; J: TRBJ1-2; D: NA; CDR3: CASSIDEMSYGYTF; DNA: TGTGCCAGTAGTATAGATGAGATGAGCTATGGCTACACCTTC
size: NA; V: TRBV2; J: TRBJ1-1; D: NA; CDR3: CASSTRGGVWGQNTEAFF; DNA: TGTGCCAGCAGTACCCGTGGGGGGGTCTGGGGCCAGAACACTGAAGCTTTCTTT
size: NA; V: TRBV5-1; J: TRBJ1-1; D: TRBD1; CDR3: CASSSTGVNTEAFF; DNA: TGCGCCAGCAGCTCTACAGGGGTAAACACTGAAGCTTTCTTT
size: NA; V: TRBV29-1; J: TRBJ1-5; D: NA; CDR3: CSVVQGDQPQHF; DNA: TGCAGCGTGGTACAGGGTGATCAGCCCCAGCATTTT
size: few; V: TRBV15; J: TRBJ2-1; D: NA; CDR3: CATSGYAGVRYNEQFF; DNA: TGTGCCACCAGCGGATACGCAGGGGTCAGGTACAATGAGCAGTTCTTC
size: NA; V: TRBV4-3; J: TRBJ2-1; D: NA; CDR3: CASSQDADRNEQFF; DNA: TGCGCCAGCAGCCAAGATGCCGACAGAAATGAGCAGTTCTTC
size: few; V: TRBV4-3; J: TRBJ2-2; D: TRBD2; CDR3: CASSQGASGYTGELFF; DNA: TGCGCCAGCAGCCAAGGGGCTAGCGGATACACCGGGGAGCTGTTTTTT
size: NA; V: TRBV2; J: TRBJ2-2; D: NA; CDR3: CASRQGTSGELFF; DNA: TGTGCCAGCCGGCAAGGGACATCCGGGGAGCTGTTTTTT
size: NA; V: TRBV9; J: TRBJ1-1; D: NA; CDR3: CASSVATRDTEAFF; DNA: TGTGCCAGCAGCGTAGCTACGAGGGACACTGAAGCTTTCTTT
size: NA; V: TRBV19; J: TRBJ2-7; D: TRBD1; CDR3: CASSGGQGFHEQYF; DNA: TGTGCCAGTAGTGGGGGACAGGGTTTCCACGAGCAGTACTTC
size: NA; V: TRBV5-5; J: TRBJ2-5; D: TRBD1; CDR3: CASSTGQGSETQYF; DNA: TGTGCCAGCAGCACGGGACAGGGGAGTGAGACCCAGTACTTC
size: NA; V: TRBV19; J: TRBJ1-2; D: NA; CDR3: CASVQGGYGYTF; DNA: TGTGCCAGTGTACAGGGTGGCTATGGCTACACCTTC
size: NA; V: TRBV11-1; J: TRBJ1-1; D: NA; CDR3: CASSADRNTEAFF; DNA: TGTGCCAGCAGCGCGGACAGGAACACTGAAGCTTTCTTT
size: NA; V: TRBV28; J: TRBJ1-1; D: NA; CDR3: CAIPFYHPGIDTEAFF; DNA: TGTGCCATCCCATTCTATCACCCAGGGATCGACACTGAAGCTTTCTTT
size: NA; V: TRBV5-6; J: TRBJ1-6; D: TRBD1; CDR3: CASSLGQGDSPLHF; DNA: TGTGCCAGCAGCCTTGGACAGGGAGATTCACCCCTCCACTTT
size: once; V: TRBV7-2; J: TRBJ1-5; D: NA; CDR3: CASSLAQGRNQPQHF; DNA: TGTGCCAGCAGCTTAGCGCAGGGGCGCAATCAGCCCCAGCATTTT
size: NA; V: TRBV7-9; J: TRBJ2-5; D: NA; CDR3: CASSLSETQYF; DNA: TGTGCCAGCAGCTTATCTGAGACCCAGTACTTC
size: few; V: TRBV29-1; J: TRBJ2-7; D: NA; CDR3: CSVEEDTAYEQYF; DNA: TGCAGCGTTGAAGAGGACACGGCCTACGAGCAGTACTTC
size: NA; V: TRBV2; J: TRBJ1-2; D: TRBD1; CDR3: CASSVQGGNGYTF; DNA: TGTGCCAGCAGTGTTCAGGGGGGTAATGGCTACACCTTC
size: NA; V: TRBV30; J: TRBJ2-4; D: TRBD2; CDR3: CAWASGRAKNIQYF; DNA: TGTGCCTGGGCAAGCGGGAGAGCCAAAAACATTCAGTACTTC
size: NA; V: TRBV29-1; J: TRBJ2-7; D: TRBD1; CDR3: CSVEGTGMKVHEQYF; DNA: TGCAGCGTTGAAGGGACAGGAATGAAGGTCCACGAGCAGTACTTC
size: NA; V: TRBV6-5; J: TRBJ1-1; D: NA; CDR3: CASSRGVMTEAFF; DNA: TGTGCCAGCAGCCGAGGTGTTATGACTGAAGCTTTCTTT